The 17 T cell receptor beta chains below come from one sample, sequenced in a study of shared clonotypes between healthy human individuals. Profiled with immunoSEQ multiplex PCR; TCRdb holds only in-frame clones, not every one. The sample contains 550,000 to 750,000 clones, 92% of which appear only once. Positive CCR7 selection of CD45RO-negative cells yielded the naive CD8 cells, and terminally differentiated effector memory CD45RA+ cells were excluded. Sample: naive CD8+ T cells sorted from blood. Receptors originate from a man aged 30 to 39 in good health.

The chain combines TRBV28 with TRBJ1-5, with TRBD1 matching 9 bases. The CDR3 has 17 amino acids. Germline CDR1 is MDHEN and CDR2 is SYDVKM. The V and J ends lost 5 bases and 5 bases, in that order; junction bases with no gene match: 13. CDR3 protein: CASSVDGTGYFDQPQHF. The CDR3 bases are TGTGCCAGCAGTGTCGACGGGACAGGGTACTTCGATCAGCCCCAGCATTTT.

The V and J genes are TRBV9 and TRBJ2-5; 8 bases align to TRBD1. The CDR3 runs to 15 residues. Germline V gives CDR1 SGDLS, CDR2 YYNGEE. With 1 base clipped from V and 1 base from J, the junction kept 3 bases outside the gene matches. Here the CDR3 DNA reads TGTGCCAGCAGCGTAATTACAGGGGGCCAAGAGACCCAGTACTTC. Translated: CASSVITGGQETQYF.

The CDR3, as DNA: TGTGCCACCCACCCCAGGGCTAGCGGGAGTGACGAGCAGTACTTC. Its protein product is CATHPRASGSDEQYF. This sequence joins TRBV2 and TRBJ2-7; 10 bases are shared with TRBD2. This CDR3 has 15 residues. V trimming: 10 bases; J trimming: 5 bases; junction bases outside the gene matches: 14. Germline V gives CDR1 SNHLY, CDR2 FYNNEI. Full variable domain (missing parts from reference TRBV2 and TRBJ2-7): EPEVTQTPSHQVTQMGQEVILRCVPISNHLYFYWYRQILGQKVEFLVSFYNNEISEKSEIFDDQFSVERPDGSNFTLKIRSTKLEDSAMYFCATHPRASGSDEQYFGPGTRLTVT.

CDR3 amino acids: CASSSRTGKNNEQFF. For the CDR3, the DNA is TGCGCCAGCAGCTCTCGGACAGGGAAAAACAATGAGCAGTTCTTC. The chain uses TRBV4-1 and TRBJ2-1, with 8 bases lining up with TRBD1. The CDR3 loop spans 15 amino acids. Germline trimming cut 5 bases from V and 5 bases from J; bases unmatched to any gene: 8. Germline V CDR1 and CDR2: MGHRA, YSYEKL.

The chain couples TRBV27 to TRBJ2-2; D is possibly TRBD2 (6 bases). The germline gives CDR1 MNHEY, CDR2 SMNVEV (reference sequence). The CDR3 loop spans 18 amino acids. Trimming removed 5 bases from V and 3 bases from J, with 22 bases in between. CDR3 DNA: TGTGCCAGCAGTCCACACGACGCGGGGTCCGATTACACCGGGGAGCTGTTTTTT. Translating it yields CASSPHDAGSDYTGELFF.

This chain uses TRBV27 with TRBJ2-7; 9 nucleotides align to TRBD2. V was pared by 2 bases and J by 3 bases, with 11 bases of the junction left unmatched. CDR1 and CDR2 (germline): MNHEY, SMNVEV (reference sequence). The CDR3 is 17 amino acids. The CDR3 region is CASSLTPSGDLIYEQYF. The DNA for the CDR3 is TGTGCCAGCAGTTTAACCCCTAGCGGGGACCTAATCTACGAGCAGTACTTC.

The chain has TRBV28 and TRBJ2-7; perhaps D is TRBD1 or TRBD2 (5 bases each). The V gene lost 4 bases and the J gene lost 2 bases, with 27 bases spanning the gap. In germline, CDR1 is MDHEN, CDR2 SYDVKM. This CDR3 spans 19 amino acids. CDR3 sequence reads: CASSSTEILRDLWAYEQYF. The CDR3 region has the DNA TGTGCCAGCAGTTCGACAGAAATCCTCCGGGACCTTTGGGCCTACGAGCAGTACTTC.

This clone was recorded once. The V and J genes are TRBV7-2 and TRBJ2-1, with TRBD2 matching over 11 bases. This CDR3 spans 18 amino acids. Germline CDR1 and CDR2: SGHTA and FQGNSA. Trimming removed 5 bases from V and 2 bases from J; junction bases left unmatched: 11. CDR3 region: CASSPRLAGHITYNEQFF. CDR3 sequence (DNA): TGTGCCAGCAGCCCTCGACTAGCGGGACATATAACCTACAATGAGCAGTTCTTC.

This chain uses TRBV27 with TRBJ2-1; D is possibly TRBD2 (5 bases). Germline CDR1 MNHEY, CDR2 SMNVEV (reference sequence). The CDR3 covers 17 residues. The V end lost 2 bases, the J end lost 3 bases, and 17 bases lay between the germline ends. The DNA of the CDR3 is TGTGCCAGCAGTTTAGAAACTAGAGCCCTCTACTACAATGAGCAGTTCTTC. Translating it yields CASSLETRALYYNEQFF.

The rearrangement links TRBV7-9 to TRBJ1-3; D possibly corresponds to TRBD1 (6 bases). CDR3 length: 17 residues. Germline assignment: CDR1 SEHNR and CDR2 FQNEAQ (reference sequence). V shed 1 base and J shed 0 bases, with 13 bases lying between them. CDR3 protein: CASSLDGGGTSGNTIYF. The CDR3 DNA is TGTGCCAGCAGCTTAGATGGGGGCGGTACCTCTGGAAACACCATATATTTT.

The CDR3 region has the DNA TGTGCTAGTGCAGCGGGCGGTGGAGATACGCAGTATTTT. This sequence encodes CASAAGGGDTQYF. The chain employs TRBV12-5 and TRBJ2-3; a possible D gene is TRBD2 (6 bases). Germline loops: CDR1 LGHNT, CDR2 FRNRAP. V lost 7 bases to trimming and J lost 5 bases, with 13 bases between them. This CDR3 contains 13 residues.

The genes are TRBV5-6 and TRBJ2-1; tentatively, D is TRBD1 (5 bases). Germline assignment: CDR1 SGHDT and CDR2 YYEEEE. The CDR3 has 13 amino acids. V was shortened by 0 bases and J by 9 bases, with 10 bases between the two germline ends. The CDR3 sequence is CASSLGWGGEQFF. The CDR3 DNA reads TGTGCCAGCAGCTTGGGTTGGGGCGGTGAGCAGTTCTTC.

The chain links TRBV28 to TRBJ2-1; the match to TRBD2 covers 9 bases. The germline gives CDR1 MDHEN, CDR2 SYDVKM. With 8 bases clipped from V and 4 bases from J, the junction kept 12 bases outside the gene matches. This CDR3 is built from 16 residues. The DNA for the CDR3 is TGTGCCAGCCGTAAGGGACTAGCAGTGATATACAATGAGCAGTTCTTC. Its protein product is CASRKGLAVIYNEQFF.

This chain connects TRBV5-1 to TRBJ2-2; D gene uncertain. The length of the CDR3 is 18 residues. CDR1 and CDR2 (germline): SGHRS, YFSETQ. Trimming shortened V by 7 bases and J by 0 bases, and 22 bases separated the two germline ends. CDR3 region: CASLTRNQTTANTGELFF. In DNA form, the CDR3 reads TGCGCCAGCCTCACGAGAAATCAGACAACCGCGAACACCGGGGAGCTGTTTTTT.

The chain couples TRBV5-6 to TRBJ2-1, with TRBD1 matching 7 bases. Losses at the gene ends were 4 bases for V and 4 bases for J; bases not matched to a gene: 2. This CDR3 has 13 amino acids. In germline, CDR1 is SGHDT, CDR2 YYEEEE. Here the CDR3 DNA reads TGTGCCAGCAGCGGGGACAGTTACAATGAGCAGTTCTTC. It is translated as CASSGDSYNEQFF.

This rearrangement joins TRBV4-1 to TRBJ1-1; no clear D. CDR1 and CDR2 (germline): MGHRA, YSYEKL. The CDR3 is 14 amino acids. V was cut by 1 base and J by 0 bases, with 6 bases left in between. The CDR3 is CASSQVGLNTEAFF. The CDR3 coding sequence is TGCGCCAGCAGCCAAGTAGGACTGAACACTGAAGCTTTCTTT.

This chain uses TRBV2 with TRBJ1-4, with TRBD1 as a possible D gene (5 bases). Germline CDR1 reads SNHLY; CDR2 reads FYNNEI. The CDR3 runs to 14 residues. Trimming pared 7 bases from V and 6 bases from J, leaving 15 bases between. DNA for the CDR3: TGTGCCAGCACCCCAGGGATGAGGGATGAAAAACTGTTTTTT. Translation: CASTPGMRDEKLFF.